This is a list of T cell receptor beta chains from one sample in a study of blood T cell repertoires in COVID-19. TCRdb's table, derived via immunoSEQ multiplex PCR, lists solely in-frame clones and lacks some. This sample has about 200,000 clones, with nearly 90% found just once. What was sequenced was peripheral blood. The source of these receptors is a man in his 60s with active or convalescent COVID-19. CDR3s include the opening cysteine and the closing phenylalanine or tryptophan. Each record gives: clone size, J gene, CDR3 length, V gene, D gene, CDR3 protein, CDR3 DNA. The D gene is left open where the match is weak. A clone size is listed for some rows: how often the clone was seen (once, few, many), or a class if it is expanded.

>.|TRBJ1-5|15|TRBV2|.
CASRSRENSNQPQHF
TGTGCCAGCAGGAGTAGAGAGAATAGCAATCAGCCCCAGCATTTT
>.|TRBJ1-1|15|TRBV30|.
CAWSVEGRGNTEAFF
TGTGCCTGGAGTGTAGAGGGCAGGGGGAACACTGAAGCTTTCTTT
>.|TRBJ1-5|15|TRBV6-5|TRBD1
CASRSTGLSNQPQHF
TGTGCCAGCAGGTCGACAGGGTTGAGCAATCAGCCCCAGCATTTT
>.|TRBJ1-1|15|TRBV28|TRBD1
CASSPLQGARTEAFF
TGTGCCAGCAGTCCTTTACAGGGGGCGCGGACTGAAGCTTTCTTT
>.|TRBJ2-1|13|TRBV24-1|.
CATSDRDNRGRFF
TGTGCCACCAGTGACCGGGACAACCGGGGACGGTTCTTC
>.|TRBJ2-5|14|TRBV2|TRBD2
CASRRTGGEETQYF
TGTGCCAGCAGACGGACGGGGGGTGAAGAGACCCAGTACTTC
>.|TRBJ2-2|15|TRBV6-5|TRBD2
CASRSGTTNTGELFF
TGTGCCAGCAGATCCGGGACTACAAACACCGGGGAGCTGTTTTTT
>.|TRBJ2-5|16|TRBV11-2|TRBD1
CASSVGQGYGSETQYF
TGTGCCAGCAGCGTCGGACAGGGGTACGGTTCAGAGACCCAGTACTTC
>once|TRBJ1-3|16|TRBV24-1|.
CATSGLRGDSGNTIYF
TGTGCCACCAGTGGGTTGCGGGGAGACTCTGGAAACACCATATATTTT
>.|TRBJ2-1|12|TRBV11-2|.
CASSLQYNEQFF
TGTGCCAGCAGCTTACAGTACAATGAGCAGTTCTTC
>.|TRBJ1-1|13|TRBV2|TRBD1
CASKGQFQTEAFF
TGTGCCAGCAAGGGACAGTTCCAGACTGAAGCTTTCTTT
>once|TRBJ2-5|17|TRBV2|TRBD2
CASEGLSSGGRQETQYF
TGTGCCAGCGAGGGTCTTTCCAGCGGGGGAAGGCAAGAGACCCAGTACTTC
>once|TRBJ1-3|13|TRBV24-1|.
CATSEADRNTIYF
TGTGCCACCAGTGAGGCTGACAGGAACACCATATATTTT
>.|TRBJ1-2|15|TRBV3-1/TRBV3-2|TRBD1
CASSQADRANYGYTF
TGTGCCAGCAGCCAAGCAGACAGGGCCAACTATGGCTACACCTTC
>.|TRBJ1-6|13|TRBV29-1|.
CSVGMDFSSPLHF
TGCAGCGTTGGAATGGACTTTAGTTCACCCCTCCACTTT
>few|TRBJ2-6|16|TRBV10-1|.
CASSAGGPSGANVLTF
TGCGCCAGCAGTGCCGGGGGGCCCTCTGGGGCCAACGTCCTGACTTTC
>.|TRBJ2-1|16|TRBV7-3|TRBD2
CASSLTGGLVYNEQFF
TGTGCCAGCAGCTTAACGGGGGGACTAGTCTACAATGAGCAGTTCTTC
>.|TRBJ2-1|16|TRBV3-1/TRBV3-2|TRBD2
CASSHSGTLAGNEQFF
TGTGCCAGCAGCCATAGCGGGACTCTAGCTGGGAATGAGCAGTTCTTC
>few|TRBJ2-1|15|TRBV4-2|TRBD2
CASSPRASGYNEQFF
TGTGCCAGCAGCCCAAGAGCTAGCGGTTACAATGAGCAGTTCTTC
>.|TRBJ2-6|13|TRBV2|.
CASGAIGANVLTF
TGTGCCAGTGGGGCAATAGGGGCCAACGTCCTGACTTTC
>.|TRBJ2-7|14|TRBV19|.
CASSPLRSSYEQYF
TGTGCCAGTAGTCCTCTTAGGAGTTCCTACGAGCAGTACTTC
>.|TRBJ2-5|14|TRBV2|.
CASSENRDGKTQYF
TGTGCCAGCAGCGAAAACAGGGATGGTAAGACCCAGTACTTC
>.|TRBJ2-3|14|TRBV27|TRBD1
CASSLGTGRDTQYF
TGTGCCAGCAGTTTAGGGACAGGGAGGGATACGCAGTATTTT
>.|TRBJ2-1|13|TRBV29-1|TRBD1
CSVAGTGYNEQFF
TGCAGCGTTGCTGGGACAGGGTACAATGAGCAGTTCTTC
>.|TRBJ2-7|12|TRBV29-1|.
CSGGAGAYEQYF
TGCAGCGGGGGGGCAGGGGCCTACGAGCAGTACTTC
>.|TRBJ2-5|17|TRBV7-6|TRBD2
CASSLIGTIGPQETQYF
TGTGCCAGCAGCTTAATCGGGACTATAGGCCCCCAAGAGACCCAGTACTTC
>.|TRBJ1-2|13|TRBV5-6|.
CATGRGASYGYTF
TGTGCCACGGGCCGGGGGGCGAGCTATGGCTACACCTTC
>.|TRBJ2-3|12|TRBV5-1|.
CASSFSTDTQYF
TGCGCCAGCAGCTTTTCAACAGATACGCAGTATTTT
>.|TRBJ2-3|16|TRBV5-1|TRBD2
CASSEGLAGGQGTQYF
TGCGCCAGCAGCGAGGGACTAGCGGGGGGCCAGGGTACGCAGTATTTT
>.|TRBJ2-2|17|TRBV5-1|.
CASSLSPRREIAGELFF
TGCGCCAGCAGCTTGTCCCCGAGGAGGGAAATCGCCGGGGAGCTGTTTTTT
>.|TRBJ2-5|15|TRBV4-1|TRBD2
CASSQEGGRRETQYF
TGCGCCAGCAGCCAAGAGGGGGGGAGGAGAGAGACCCAGTACTTC
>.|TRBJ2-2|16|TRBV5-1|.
CASSLGQDGNTGELFF
TGCGCCAGCAGCTTGGGTCAGGATGGGAACACCGGGGAGCTGTTTTTT
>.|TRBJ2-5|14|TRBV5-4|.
CASSGGQPQETQYF
TGTGCCAGCAGCGGCGGACAGCCCCAAGAGACCCAGTACTTC
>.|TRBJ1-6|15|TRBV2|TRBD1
CASSDLRTGNSPLHF
TGTGCCAGCAGTGATCTCAGGACAGGGAATTCACCCCTCCACTTT
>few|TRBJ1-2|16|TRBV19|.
CASIRTAGVLNYGYTF
TGTGCCAGTATCCGAACAGCAGGGGTTCTCAACTATGGCTACACCTTC
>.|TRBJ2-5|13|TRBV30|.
CAWSVNARETQYF
TGTGCCTGGAGTGTAAACGCCAGGGAGACCCAGTACTTC
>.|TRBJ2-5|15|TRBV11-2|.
CASSPEGGAEETQYF
TGTGCCAGTTCCCCGGAGGGGGGGGCCGAGGAGACCCAGTACTTC
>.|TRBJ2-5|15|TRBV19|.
CASSDRRDPRETQYF
TGTGCCAGTAGTGACCGCAGGGATCCTCGGGAGACCCAGTACTTC
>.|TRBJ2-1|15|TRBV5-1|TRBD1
CASSPDRAWTNEQFF
TGCGCCAGCAGCCCTGACAGGGCGTGGACCAATGAGCAGTTCTTC
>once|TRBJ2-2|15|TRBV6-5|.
CASRVSWGEPGELFF
TGTGCCAGCAGAGTGAGCTGGGGGGAACCCGGGGAGCTGTTTTTT